This is a list of T cell receptor beta chains from one sample in a study of T-cell memory formation after mild COVID-19. TCRdb re-called the 5' RACE reads with MiXCR, one entry per CDR3 protein. In the table there are roughly 99,000 distinct CDR3 sequences, around 14% of which are singletons. The sequenced sample consisted of PBMCs or a T cell subset sorted from them (not recorded which). Receptors originate from a young man who had mild COVID-19 (a few samples of this study predate the infection). Cell type and time point are not known. Each CDR3 is given with its conserved first and last residue. Each record gives: D gene, J gene, clone size, V gene, CDR3 protein, CDR3 DNA. D genes are given only for firm matches. Not every row has a clone size; where given, it reads once, few, many or a size class.

>TRBD2|TRBJ2-1|few|TRBV4-1
CASRLLAGGRDEQFF
TGCGCCAGCAGATTACTAGCGGGGGGGCGTGATGAGCAGTTCTTC
>NA|TRBJ2-5|many|TRBV11-2
CASSLDGLGPRYRQETQYF
TGTGCCAGCAGCTTAGACGGATTGGGGCCCCGATATAGACAAGAGACCCAGTACTTC
>NA|TRBJ2-7|few|TRBV11-1
CASSFGQPYEQYF
TGTGCCAGCAGCTTTGGACAGCCCTACGAGCAGTACTTC
>NA|TRBJ2-3|few|TRBV6-6
CASSYSTGTDTQYF
TGTGCCAGCAGTTACTCGACGGGAACAGATACGCAGTATTTT
>TRBD2|TRBJ2-3|NA|TRBV4-1
CASSQDLLAGGFTDTQYF
TGCGCCAGCAGCCAAGATCTTCTGGCGGGGGGGTTTACAGATACGCAGTATTTT
>NA|TRBJ2-1|NA|TRBV12-3/TRBV12-4
CASSPQLEQFF
TGTGCCAGCAGTCCCCAGCTTGAGCAGTTCTTC
>NA|TRBJ2-5|few|TRBV6-5
CASRGRGIQETQYF
TGTGCCAGCAGAGGACGCGGCATCCAAGAGACCCAGTACTTC
>NA|TRBJ2-2|NA|TRBV7-9
CASSLVGTTTGELFF
TGTGCCAGCAGCTTAGTGGGAACGACAACCGGGGAGCTGTTTTTT
>NA|TRBJ1-2|NA|TRBV10-3
CAISEVTGYGYTF
TGTGCCATCAGTGAGGTGACCGGCTATGGCTACACCTTC
>NA|TRBJ1-1|NA|TRBV10-2
CASRDRWGVWDFF
TGCGCCAGCAGAGACCGCTGGGGGGTTTGGGATTTCTTT
>NA|TRBJ1-2|few|TRBV13
CASSPAGVRGYTF
TGTGCCAGCAGCCCCGCAGGGGTACGTGGCTACACCTTC
>TRBD2|TRBJ2-5|NA|TRBV4-1
CASSQDGVGGYQETQYF
TGCGCCAGCAGCCAAGATGGAGTGGGGGGGTACCAAGAGACCCAGTACTTC
>TRBD1|TRBJ1-1|many|TRBV24-1
CATSDPRTGGTEAFF
TGTGCCACCAGTGACCCGAGGACAGGGGGCACTGAAGCTTTCTTT
>NA|TRBJ1-1|NA|TRBV7-2
CASSLGGVAEAFF
TGTGCCAGCAGCTTGGGGGGGGTCGCTGAAGCTTTCTTT
>NA|TRBJ1-2|NA|TRBV7-9
CASSRLTVLYGYTF
TGTGCCAGCAGCCGTCTGACAGTATTGTATGGCTACACCTTC
>NA|TRBJ2-2|NA|TRBV4-3
CASSQEVEAANTGELFF
TGCGCCAGCAGCCAAGAAGTAGAAGCCGCGAACACCGGGGAGCTGTTTTTT
>TRBD1|TRBJ2-7|few|TRBV7-9
CASSSPQGDGEQYF
TGTGCCAGCAGCTCCCCACAGGGGGACGGCGAGCAGTACTTC
>NA|TRBJ1-2|few|TRBV19
CASSMGLFGYTF
TGTGCCAGTAGTATGGGCCTTTTCGGCTACACCTTC
>TRBD2|TRBJ2-1|few|TRBV4-3
CASSQDASGGYNEQFF
TGCGCCAGCAGCCAAGATGCAAGCGGGGGCTACAATGAGCAGTTCTTC
>TRBD2|TRBJ2-5|few|TRBV12-5
CASGRLAGLQETQYF
TGTGCTAGTGGTCGGCTAGCGGGGCTGCAAGAGACCCAGTACTTC
>TRBD1|TRBJ1-2|NA|TRBV4-1
CASSLRTGGSYGYTF
TGCGCCAGCAGCCTCAGGACAGGGGGCAGCTATGGCTACACCTTC
>TRBD2|TRBJ2-1|few|TRBV6-2/TRBV6-3
CASSYGGGDYNEQFF
TGTGCCAGCAGTTATGGCGGGGGGGACTACAATGAGCAGTTCTTC
>TRBD1|TRBJ1-3|NA|TRBV4-3
CASSQGTGSDGNTIYF
TGCGCCAGCAGCCAAGGGACAGGATCAGATGGAAACACCATATATTTT
>NA|TRBJ1-5|many|TRBV4-1
CASSQVRNQPQHF
TGCGCCAGCAGCCAAGTCCGTAACCAGCCCCAGCATTTT
>NA|TRBJ2-6|once|TRBV6-5
CATKKGTGANVLTF
TGTGCCACCAAAAAAGGGACTGGGGCCAACGTCCTGACTTTC
>NA|TRBJ2-7|NA|TRBV12-3/TRBV12-4
CASTPGRFYEQYF
TGTGCCAGCACGCCCGGGCGATTCTACGAGCAGTACTTC
>NA|TRBJ1-1|NA|TRBV4-2
CASSQDRSGPEAFF
TGTGCCAGCAGCCAAGATAGATCCGGACCTGAAGCTTTCTTT
>NA|TRBJ2-2|NA|TRBV7-2
CASSLASVTGELFF
TGTGCCAGCAGCTTAGCCAGTGTCACCGGGGAGCTGTTTTTT
>TRBD2|TRBJ2-1|NA|TRBV9
CASSPSGSGGANEQFF
TGTGCCAGCAGCCCCTCGGGGAGCGGGGGGGCCAATGAGCAGTTCTTC
>NA|TRBJ2-1|NA|TRBV9
CASSAPPGSYNEQFF
TGTGCCAGCAGCGCCCCCCCCGGTTCATACAATGAGCAGTTCTTC